This T cell receptor (beta chain) was captured in a study of identical twins. The study, taken as a whole, reports: There is a chance that invariant MAIT and iNKT cells partially muddied zero-insertion analyses.

This clonotype was recorded at least ten times. Its antigen is undetermined. MiXCR, applied by TCRdb to the 5' RACE reads, yields one record per CDR3 protein. The data contain approximately 300,000 distinct CDR3 sequences, roughly 9.7% of them singletons. This CDR3 region has 11 residues. The ends were cut back, 0 bases at V and 10 bases at J, with 4 bases in the middle. Germline V gives CDR1 MNHNY, CDR2 SVGAGI (reference sequence). The sample was also reused in another study, on yellow fever vaccine responses in identical twins.

Source material: CD8+ T cells sorted from blood. The TCR sequence derives from a woman under 30 in good health. The rearrangement joins TRBV6-6 to TRBJ2-1; D unclear. CDR3 in amino acids: CASSYSMEQFF. In DNA, the CDR3 is TGTGCCAGCAGTTACTCTATGGAGCAGTTCTTC.